This T cell receptor beta chain is drawn from a study of T cell repertoires in cytomegalovirus infection. Across the study: Peptides in the study included HLA-C-restricted and HLA-B-restricted CMV epitopes. In public TCR beta signatures, there were indications of both CMV infection and matching HLA type. General study findings and limits: People with CMV and the relevant HLA were identified by cumulative public TCR beta family frequency. In two of eight donors, the top clonotype was HLA-C-restricted CMV-specific.

This clonotype was seen just once. Its antigen is undetermined. The CDR3 loop spans 16 amino acids. CDR1 and CDR2 from the germline V gene are MGHRA and YSYEKL. Between the trimmed V and J ends, which lost 1 base and 8 bases, there was a span of 18 bases. One entry per CDR3 protein, called by TCRdb with MiXCR from the reads. This table holds about a million distinct CDR3 sequences, roughly 31% found once. The specimen was cultured CD8+ T cells from PBMCs, collected from culture after CMV antigen stimulation. The source is a human donor in good health (CMV status not recorded). Some clones in this sample may be carry-over from other donors' samples. This chain connects TRBV4-1 to TRBJ1-5; perhaps TRBD1 as D (6 bases). The chain's CDR3 is CASSQGGGPWTEPQHF. Written as DNA, the CDR3 is TGCGCCAGCAGCCAAGGGGGGGGCCCCTGGACTGAGCCCCAGCATTTT.